This is a list of T cell receptor beta chains from one sample in a study of cytomegalovirus exposure and HLA in healthy donors. Profiled with immunoSEQ multiplex PCR; TCRdb holds only in-frame clones, not every one. This sample's clone table lists some 110,000 clones. Sequenced input: PBMCs. The receptor source for this set is a middle-aged man in good health and CMV-seronegative. Each CDR3 is given without its conserved first and last residue. The order of the fields is V gene, J gene, CDR3 protein.

>TRBV9|TRBJ2-7
ASSEGTGVYEQY
>TRBV5-6|TRBJ2-1
ASSLERTSDLGVEQF
>TRBV5-4|TRBJ2-5
ASSLDSGETQY
>TRBV6-1|TRBJ1-1
ASTAGGSVTEAF
>TRBV5-1|TRBJ2-7
ASSLGWTRPEQY
>TRBV9|TRBJ2-1
ASSVLGLGLHGEQF
>TRBV10-3|TRBJ1-2
AISETTGRSYT
>TRBV4-3|TRBJ2-7
ASSQDYRGYEQY
>TRBV5-4|TRBJ2-3
ASSLRGAGRTDTQY
>TRBV7-8|TRBJ2-2
ASSIGTRNTGELF
>TRBV18|TRBJ2-2
ASSTGITGELF
>TRBV11-3|TRBJ2-7
ASSLEGDLRSYEQY
>TRBV5-1|TRBJ1-2
ASSLYIAGATNYGYT
>TRBV2|TRBJ2-5
ASSEVGRVQETQY
>TRBV6-5|TRBJ1-5
ASSRRENSNQPQH
>TRBV6-5|TRBJ1-1
ASSYSGGVNTEAF
>TRBV4-1|TRBJ2-1
ASSQARTGANEQF
>TRBV7-8|TRBJ2-3
ASSPRVGQGTDTQY
>TRBV2|TRBJ2-7
ASTRRQAHEQY
>TRBV5-1|TRBJ2-3
ASSRGSGSSGTITDTQY
>TRBV2|TRBJ2-4
ASRPPGGGRLAKNIQY
>TRBV5-6|TRBJ2-1
ASSFRGRNEQF
>TRBV6-5|TRBJ2-2
ASSGTRNTGELF
>TRBV7-2|TRBJ2-7
ASSLVAGASYEQY
>TRBV5-4|TRBJ1-3
ASSRIPGQGPGNTIY
>TRBV19|TRBJ2-2
ASRGLAGNTGELF
>TRBV6-6|TRBJ1-1
ASSLDRTEAF
>TRBV28|TRBJ1-4
ASSSPQGIATNEKLF
>TRBV5-5|TRBJ1-2
ASSPSGPSRRYGYT
>TRBV30|TRBJ2-5
AWSVKGLAKETQY
>TRBV29-1|TRBJ2-7
SVKDRGPSYEQY
>TRBV12-5|TRBJ1-1
ASGLGRGEAF
>TRBV29-1|TRBJ2-1
SMQGSSYNEQF